The source of this T cell receptor (beta chain) is a study of Ad26.COV2.S vaccination and SARS-CoV-2 variants. The data were produced by immunoSEQ multiplex PCR, yet TCRdb's version contains in-frame clones alone and is incomplete. The sample contains about 390,000 clones, about 90% of which appear only once. In the case of this clone: The target antigen is unknown.

Study-wide results and caveats: Measurements of TCR breadth and depth may have given underestimates of the total T cell responses.

Per germline, CDR1 MDHEN and CDR2 SYDVKM. The CDR3 runs to 16 residues. V shed 0 bases and J shed 5 bases, with 14 bases lying between them. As to treatment: around 19 received Ad26.COV2.S at low or high dose, single or two shots; 5 received placebo; per-sample allocation not given. The investigators took samples on day 63 after the first vaccine or placebo injection. Sample: peripheral blood, taken in a trial of Ad26.COV2.S vaccine versus placebo. This clonotype originated in a person between 18 and 65 years old who received the Ad26.COV2.S COVID-19 vaccine or a placebo. The gene calls are TRBV28 and TRBJ1-5; D perhaps matches TRBD1 (6 bases). The CDR3 protein is CASSLWRTGIDQPQHF. The CDR3 DNA reads TGTGCCAGCAGTTTATGGAGAACAGGGATAGATCAGCCCCAGCATTTT.